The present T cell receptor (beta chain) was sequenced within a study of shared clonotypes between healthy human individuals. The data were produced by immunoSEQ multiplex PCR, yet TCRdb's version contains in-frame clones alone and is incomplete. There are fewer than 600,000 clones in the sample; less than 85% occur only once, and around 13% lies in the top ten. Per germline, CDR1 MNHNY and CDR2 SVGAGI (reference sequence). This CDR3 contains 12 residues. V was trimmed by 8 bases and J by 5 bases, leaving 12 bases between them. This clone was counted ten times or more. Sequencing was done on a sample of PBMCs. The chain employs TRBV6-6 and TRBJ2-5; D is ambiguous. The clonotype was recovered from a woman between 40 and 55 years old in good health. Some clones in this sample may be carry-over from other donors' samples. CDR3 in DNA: TGTGCCAGCGGTATGGTGGGGGAGACCCAGTACTTC. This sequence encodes CASGMVGETQYF.